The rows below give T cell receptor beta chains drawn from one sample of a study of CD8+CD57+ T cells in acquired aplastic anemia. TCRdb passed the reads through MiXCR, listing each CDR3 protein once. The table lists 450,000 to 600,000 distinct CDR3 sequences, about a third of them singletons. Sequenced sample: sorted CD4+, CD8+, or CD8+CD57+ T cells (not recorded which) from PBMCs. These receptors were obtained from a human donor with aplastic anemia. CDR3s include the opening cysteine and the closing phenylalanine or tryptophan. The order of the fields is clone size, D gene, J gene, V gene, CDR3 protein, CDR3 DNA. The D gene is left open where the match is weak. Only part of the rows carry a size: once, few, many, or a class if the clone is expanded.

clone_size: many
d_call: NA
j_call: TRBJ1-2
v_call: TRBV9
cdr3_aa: CASSPGDSDGYTF
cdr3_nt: TGTGCCAGCAGCCCCGGTGATTCGGATGGCTACACCTTC

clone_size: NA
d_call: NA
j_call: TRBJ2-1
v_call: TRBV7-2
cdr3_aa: CASSPSLAHEQFF
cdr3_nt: TGTGCCAGCAGCCCATCCCTTGCGCATGAGCAGTTCTTC

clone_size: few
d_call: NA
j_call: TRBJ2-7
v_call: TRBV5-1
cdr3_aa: CASSPVGRSYEQYF
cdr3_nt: TGCGCCAGCAGCCCTGTCGGGCGCTCCTACGAGCAGTACTTC

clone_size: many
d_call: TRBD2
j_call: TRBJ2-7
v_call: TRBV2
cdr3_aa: CASLLRREGQDEQYF
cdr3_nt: TGTGCCAGCCTACTAAGGCGGGAGGGCCAGGACGAGCAGTACTTC

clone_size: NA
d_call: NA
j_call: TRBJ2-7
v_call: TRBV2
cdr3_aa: CASIRTGQTSYEQYF
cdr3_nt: TGTGCCAGCATAAGGACCGGACAGACCTCCTACGAGCAGTACTTC

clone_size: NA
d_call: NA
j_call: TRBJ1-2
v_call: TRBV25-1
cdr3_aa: CAGSFGGVYGYTF
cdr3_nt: TGTGCCGGCAGTTTTGGGGGGGTCTATGGCTACACCTTC

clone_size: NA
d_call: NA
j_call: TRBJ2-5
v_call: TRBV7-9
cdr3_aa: CASSLNRQGGQETQYF
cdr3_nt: TGTGCCAGCAGCTTGAATCGACAGGGAGGCCAAGAGACCCAGTACTTC

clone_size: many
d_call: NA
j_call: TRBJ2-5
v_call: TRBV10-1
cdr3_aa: CASSQRGNWETQYF
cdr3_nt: TGCGCCAGCAGCCAGAGGGGGAATTGGGAGACCCAGTACTTC

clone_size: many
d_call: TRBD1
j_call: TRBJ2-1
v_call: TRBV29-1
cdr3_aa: CSLDRGYNEQFF
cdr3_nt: TGCAGCCTAGACAGGGGCTACAATGAGCAGTTCTTC

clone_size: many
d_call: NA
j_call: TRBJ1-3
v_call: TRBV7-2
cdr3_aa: CASTRLIGNTIYF
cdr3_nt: TGTGCCAGCACCCGTTTGATTGGAAACACCATATATTTT

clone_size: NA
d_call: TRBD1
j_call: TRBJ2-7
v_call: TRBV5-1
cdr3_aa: CASSARQGSGEQYF
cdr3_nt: TGCGCCAGCAGCGCCCGACAGGGGAGTGGTGAGCAGTACTTC

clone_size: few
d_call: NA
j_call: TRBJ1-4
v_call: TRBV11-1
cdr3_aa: CASSLGFRRDGNNEKLFF
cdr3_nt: TGTGCCAGCAGCTTAGGTTTCAGGAGGGACGGTAATAATGAAAAACTGTTTTTT

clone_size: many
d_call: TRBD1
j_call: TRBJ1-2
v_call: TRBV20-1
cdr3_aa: CSATGTGHSYGYTF
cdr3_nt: TGCAGTGCTACCGGGACAGGGCATTCCTATGGCTACACCTTC

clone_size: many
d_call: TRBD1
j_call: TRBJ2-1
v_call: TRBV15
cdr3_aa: CATSPGTGYNEQFF
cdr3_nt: TGTGCCACCAGCCCCGGGACAGGGTACAATGAGCAGTTCTTC

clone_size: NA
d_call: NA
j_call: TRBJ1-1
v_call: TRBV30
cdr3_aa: CAGETGDGTEAFF
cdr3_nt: TGTGCCGGGGAGACAGGTGATGGCACTGAAGCTTTCTTT

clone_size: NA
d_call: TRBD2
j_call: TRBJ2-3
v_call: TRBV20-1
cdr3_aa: CSANKRGCTDTQYF
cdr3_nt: TGCAGTGCTAACAAGCGGGGGTGCACAGATACGCAGTATTTT

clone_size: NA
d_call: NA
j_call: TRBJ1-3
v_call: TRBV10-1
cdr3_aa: CASQQGSISGNTIYF
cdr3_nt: TGCGCCAGCCAGCAGGGTTCCATATCTGGAAACACCATATATTTT

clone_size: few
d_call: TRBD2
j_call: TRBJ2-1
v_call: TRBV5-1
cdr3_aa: CASSLRTSGKQGEQFF
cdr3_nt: TGCGCCAGCAGCTTACGGACTAGCGGGAAACAAGGTGAGCAGTTCTTC

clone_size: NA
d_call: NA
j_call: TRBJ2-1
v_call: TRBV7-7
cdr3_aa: CASSLDGVANNEQFF
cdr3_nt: TGTGCTAGCAGCTTGGACGGAGTAGCCAACAATGAGCAGTTCTTC

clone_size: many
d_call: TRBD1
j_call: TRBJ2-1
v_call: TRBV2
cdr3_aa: CASRVDRAEQFF
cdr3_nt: TGTGCCAGCAGGGTGGACAGGGCTGAGCAGTTCTTC

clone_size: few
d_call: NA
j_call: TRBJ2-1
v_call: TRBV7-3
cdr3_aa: CASSLNGGPYNEQFF
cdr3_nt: TGTGCCAGCAGCTTAAACGGGGGGCCCTACAATGAGCAGTTCTTC

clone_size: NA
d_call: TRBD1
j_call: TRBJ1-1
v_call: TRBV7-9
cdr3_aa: CASSPSHRDRGMNTEAFF
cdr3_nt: TGTGCCAGCAGCCCCAGCCACCGGGACAGGGGGATGAACACTGAAGCTTTCTTT

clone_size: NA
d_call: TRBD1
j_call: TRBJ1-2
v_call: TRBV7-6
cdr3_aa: CASSWTGFYTF
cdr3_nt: TGCGCCAGCAGCTGGACAGGGTTCTACACCTTC

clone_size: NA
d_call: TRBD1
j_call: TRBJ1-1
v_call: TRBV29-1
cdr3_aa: CSVRPGQGDAFF
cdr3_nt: TGCAGCGTTCGCCCGGGACAGGGTGATGCTTTCTTT

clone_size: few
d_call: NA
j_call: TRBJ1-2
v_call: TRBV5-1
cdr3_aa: CASSLALRQATRLGYGYTF
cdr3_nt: TGCGCCAGCAGCTTGGCCTTGAGACAGGCAACTCGATTGGGGTATGGCTACACCTTC

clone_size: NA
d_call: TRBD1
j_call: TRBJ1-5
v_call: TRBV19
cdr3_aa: CASTDGQAGETQHF
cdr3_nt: TGTGCCAGCACGGACGGACAGGCTGGGGAGACCCAGCATTTT

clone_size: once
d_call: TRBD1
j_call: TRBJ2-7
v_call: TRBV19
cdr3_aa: CASSISWTGLREQYF
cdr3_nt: TGTGCCAGTAGTATATCTTGGACAGGGCTGCGCGAGCAGTACTTC

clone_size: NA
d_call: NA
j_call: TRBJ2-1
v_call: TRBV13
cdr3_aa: CASSLAGWVGDEQFF
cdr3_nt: TGTGCCAGCAGCCTAGCAGGTTGGGTTGGGGATGAGCAGTTCTTC

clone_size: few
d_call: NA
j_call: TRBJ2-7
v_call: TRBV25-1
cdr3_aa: CASSSDPWGSRGIYEQYF
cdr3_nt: TGTGCCAGCAGCTCTGATCCTTGGGGGTCGAGGGGGATCTACGAGCAGTACTTC

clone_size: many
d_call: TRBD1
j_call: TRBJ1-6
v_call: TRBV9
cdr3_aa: CASSVEGAGPPLHF
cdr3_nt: TGTGCCAGCAGCGTTGAGGGGGCAGGTCCACCCCTCCACTTT

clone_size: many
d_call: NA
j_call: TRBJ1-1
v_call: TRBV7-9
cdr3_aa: CASLDDWGDTEAFF
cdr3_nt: TGTGCCAGCTTGGACGATTGGGGGGACACTGAAGCTTTCTTT

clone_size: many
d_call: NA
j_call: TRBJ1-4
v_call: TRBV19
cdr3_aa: CASKGTEKLFF
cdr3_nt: TGTGCCAGTAAAGGGACTGAAAAACTGTTTTTT

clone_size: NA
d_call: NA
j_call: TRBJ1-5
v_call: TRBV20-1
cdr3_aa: CSARDRRFLGFDQPQHF
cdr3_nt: TGCAGTGCTAGAGATCGGCGATTCTTGGGGTTCGATCAGCCCCAGCATTTT

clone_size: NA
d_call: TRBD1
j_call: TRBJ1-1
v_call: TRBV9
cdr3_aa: CASNTGQKNTEAFF
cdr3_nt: TGTGCCAGCAATACGGGACAGAAGAACACTGAAGCTTTCTTT

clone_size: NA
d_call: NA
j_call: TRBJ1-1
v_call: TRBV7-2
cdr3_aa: CASSRIGATGTEAFF
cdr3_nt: TGTGCCAGCAGCCGCATCGGGGCTACGGGCACTGAAGCTTTCTTT

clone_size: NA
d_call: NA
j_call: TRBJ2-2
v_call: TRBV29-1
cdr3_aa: CSVEGQGTGELFF
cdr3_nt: TGCAGCGTTGAAGGGCAGGGAACCGGGGAGCTGTTTTTT

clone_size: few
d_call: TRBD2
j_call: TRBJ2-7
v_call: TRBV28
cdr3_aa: CASSLDLAGGGSYEQYF
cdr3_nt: TGTGCCAGCAGTTTAGACCTAGCGGGAGGTGGGTCCTACGAGCAGTACTTC

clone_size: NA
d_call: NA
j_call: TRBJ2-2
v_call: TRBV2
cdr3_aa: CASNKGGRGELFF
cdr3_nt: TGTGCCAGCAACAAAGGGGGTAGGGGGGAGCTGTTTTTT

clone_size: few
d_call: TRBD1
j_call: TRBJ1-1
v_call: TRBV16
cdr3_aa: CASSHTGGAGSEAFF
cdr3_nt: TGTGCCAGCAGCCATACAGGGGGCGCGGGATCTGAAGCTTTCTTT

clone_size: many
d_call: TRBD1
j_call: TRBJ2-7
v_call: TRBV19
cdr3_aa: CASSSGTGTGYEQYF
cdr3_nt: TGTGCCAGTAGTAGCGGTACCGGGACAGGCTACGAGCAGTACTTC

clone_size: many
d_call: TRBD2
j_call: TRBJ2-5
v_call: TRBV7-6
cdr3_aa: CASSATSGGALGETQYF
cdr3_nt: TGTGCCAGCAGTGCGACTAGCGGGGGGGCCCTGGGTGAGACCCAGTACTTC

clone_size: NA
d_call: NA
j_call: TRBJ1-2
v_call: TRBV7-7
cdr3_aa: CASSFGGTDNYGYTF
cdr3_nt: TGTGCCAGCAGCTTCGGCGGGACGGATAACTATGGCTACACCTTC

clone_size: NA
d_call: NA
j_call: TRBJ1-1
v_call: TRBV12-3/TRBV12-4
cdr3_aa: CASSFGGRVEAFF
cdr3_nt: TGTGCCAGCAGTTTTGGGGGTAGGGTAGAAGCTTTCTTT

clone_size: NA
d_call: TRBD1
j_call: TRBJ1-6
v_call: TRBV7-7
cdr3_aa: CASSPRDSSAGASPLHF
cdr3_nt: TGTGCTAGCAGCCCCCGGGACAGCTCTGCAGGGGCTTCACCCCTCCACTTT

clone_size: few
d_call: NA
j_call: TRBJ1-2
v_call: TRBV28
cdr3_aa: CASSQNTPGYYGYTF
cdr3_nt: TGTGCCAGCAGCCAGAATACGCCAGGGTACTATGGCTACACCTTC